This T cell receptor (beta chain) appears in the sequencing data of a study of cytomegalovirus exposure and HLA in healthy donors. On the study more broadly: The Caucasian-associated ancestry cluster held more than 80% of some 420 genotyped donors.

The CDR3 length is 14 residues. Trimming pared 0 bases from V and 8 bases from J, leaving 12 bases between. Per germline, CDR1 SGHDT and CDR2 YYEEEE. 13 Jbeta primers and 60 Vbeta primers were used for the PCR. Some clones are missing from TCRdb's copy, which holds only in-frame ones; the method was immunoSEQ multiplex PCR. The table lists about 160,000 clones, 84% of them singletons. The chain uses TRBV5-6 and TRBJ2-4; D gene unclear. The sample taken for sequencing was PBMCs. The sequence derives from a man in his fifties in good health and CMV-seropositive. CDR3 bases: TGTGCCAGCAGCTTGGGCGGTCCGGTAGACATTCAGTACTTC. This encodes CASSLGGPVDIQYF.